This T cell receptor (beta chain) was documented in a study of CD8 T cells in Susac syndrome. Findings and limits, study-wide: The authors acknowledged that the study's TCR sequencing and HLA analysis involved relatively few individuals.

Treatment-naive patients with stable or active relapsing-remitting disease were the multiple sclerosis controls. This CDR3 contains 11 residues. Trimming pared 6 bases from V and 6 bases from J, leaving 9 bases between. The germline gives CDR1 LNHDA, CDR2 SQIVND (reference sequence). An input of about 0.5 to 1 ug of RNA was subjected to reverse transcription using random hexamers. Across 54 Vbeta and 13 Jbeta, TCR beta CDR3 was amplified with immunoSEQ multiplex PCR. TCRdb re-called the immunoSEQ multiplex PCR reads with MiXCR, one entry per CDR3 protein. The profile shows about 300,000 distinct CDR3 sequences, 65% to 90% of them singletons. This clonotype turned up a few times. What it binds is unknown.

The TCR comes from a human donor with multiple sclerosis. The V call is TRBV19, the J call TRBJ2-7; D is unclear. Sequenced sample: CD8+ T cells from PBMCs. The CDR3 nucleotides read TGTGCCAGTAGGGTCGGCGTCGAGCAGTACTTC. This gives the protein CASRVGVEQYF.